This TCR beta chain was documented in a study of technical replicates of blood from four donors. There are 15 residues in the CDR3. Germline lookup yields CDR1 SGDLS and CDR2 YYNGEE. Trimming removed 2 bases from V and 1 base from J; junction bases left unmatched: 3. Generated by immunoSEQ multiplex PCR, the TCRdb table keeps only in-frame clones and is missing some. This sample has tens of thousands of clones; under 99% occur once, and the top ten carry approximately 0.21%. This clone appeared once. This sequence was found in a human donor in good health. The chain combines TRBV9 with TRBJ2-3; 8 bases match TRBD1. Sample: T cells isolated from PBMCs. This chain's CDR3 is CASSVTRGRTDTQYF. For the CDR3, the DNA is TGTGCCAGCAGCGTTACCAGGGGGCGCACAGATACGCAGTATTTT.